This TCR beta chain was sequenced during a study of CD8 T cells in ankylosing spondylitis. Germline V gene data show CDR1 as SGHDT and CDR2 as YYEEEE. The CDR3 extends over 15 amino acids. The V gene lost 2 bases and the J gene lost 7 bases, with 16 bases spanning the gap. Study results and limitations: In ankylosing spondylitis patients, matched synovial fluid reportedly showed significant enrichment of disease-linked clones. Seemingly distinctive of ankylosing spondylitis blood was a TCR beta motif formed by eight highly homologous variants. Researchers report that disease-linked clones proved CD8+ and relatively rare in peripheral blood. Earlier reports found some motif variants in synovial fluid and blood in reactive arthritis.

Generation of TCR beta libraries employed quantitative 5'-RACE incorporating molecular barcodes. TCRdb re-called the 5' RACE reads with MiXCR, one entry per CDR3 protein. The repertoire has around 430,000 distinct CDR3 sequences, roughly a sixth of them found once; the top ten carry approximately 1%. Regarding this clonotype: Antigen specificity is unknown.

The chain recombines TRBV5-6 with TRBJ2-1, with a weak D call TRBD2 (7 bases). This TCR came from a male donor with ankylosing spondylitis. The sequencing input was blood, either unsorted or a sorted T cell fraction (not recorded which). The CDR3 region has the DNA TGTGCCAGCAGCTTTATCGTTAAGGGGGGGAATGAGCAGTTCTTC. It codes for CASSFIVKGGNEQFF.